This entry lists 8 T cell receptor beta chains sequenced from one sample in a study of T cells of healthy individuals listed by TCRdb under 2018. The method was 5' RACE. Sequencing instrument: Illumina MiSeq. TCRdb passed the public sequencing reads through fastp at Q25 and MiXCR, retaining productive beta sequences. Every CDR3 protein is listed once, alongside the most common genes and DNA of its rows. Present in this sample are about 100,000 distinct CDR3 sequences, around 17% of which were seen just once. The ten most abundant clones make up roughly 6.1% of the sample. These TCRs come from a human donor in good health.

This clonotype has just a few counts. This rearrangement joins TRBV6-1 to TRBJ1-2; 9 bases are shared with TRBD1. Germline-derived CDR1 and CDR2 are MNHNS and SASEGT. The CDR3 sequence is 16 residues long. The V gene end was trimmed by 4 bases and the J gene end by 3 bases; junction bases not matched to a gene: 9. The CDR3 is CASSANQGQGDYGYTF. The DNA for the CDR3 is TGTGCCAGCAGTGCGAACCAGGGACAGGGAGACTATGGCTACACCTTC.

This clonotype appeared a few times. The V call is TRBV5-1, the J call TRBJ2-3; TRBD2 matches 11 bases. Germline CDR1 reads SGHRS; CDR2 reads YFSETQ. The CDR3 length is 17 residues. With 3 bases clipped from V and 0 bases from J, the junction kept 6 bases outside the gene matches. CDR3 residues: CASSSPLAGVSTDTQYF. The DNA for the CDR3 is TGCGCCAGCAGCTCTCCACTAGCGGGGGTTAGCACAGATACGCAGTATTTT.

V usage is TRBV27 and J usage is TRBJ2-3; 7 positions match TRBD1. The CDR3 covers 14 residues. Germline trimming cut 7 bases from V and 4 bases from J; bases unmatched to any gene: 8. Germline lookup yields CDR1 MNHEY and CDR2 SMNVEV (reference sequence). In DNA, the CDR3 is TGTGCCAGCAAGACAGGGTCTTCGCCAGATACGCAGTATTTT. This gives the protein CASKTGSSPDTQYF.

This clonotype has more than one count but fewer than ten. J is TRBJ2-1 and V is TRBV18; D remains ambiguous. This CDR3 is 15 amino acids long. V lost 3 bases, J lost 0 bases, and 9 bases lay in between. CDR1 and CDR2 from the germline V gene are KGHSH and LQKENI. The DNA of the CDR3 is TGTGCCAGCTCACCGACGACACCCTCCTACAATGAGCAGTTCTTC. It yields the protein CASSPTTPSYNEQFF.

The sample holds many counts of this clonotype. The chain combines TRBV7-9 with TRBJ2-6; D is undetermined. The CDR3 runs to 17 residues. V lost 2 bases and J 0 bases, leaving 11 bases between the germline ends. CDR1 is SEHNR, CDR2 FQNEAQ, per germline (reference sequence). As DNA, the CDR3 is TGTGCCAGCAGCTTATACGCCTCCTCCTCTGGGGCCAACGTCCTGACTTTC. The encoded protein is CASSLYASSSGANVLTF.

V and J are TRBV11-2 and TRBJ2-2; 8 nucleotides match TRBD1. The CDR3 sequence is 15 residues long. Losses at the gene ends were 2 bases for V and 6 bases for J; bases not matched to a gene: 5. Germline lookup yields CDR1 SGHAT and CDR2 FQNNGV. Here the CDR3 DNA reads TGTGCCAGCAGCTTACAGGGGGCGTACCCCGGGGAGCTGTTTTTT. It encodes CASSLQGAYPGELFF.

This clonotype was observed a handful of times. This sequence joins TRBV29-1 and TRBJ2-1, with 13 positions matching TRBD2. V lost 6 bases, J lost 8 bases, and 10 bases stayed unmatched. CDR3 length: 15 residues. The germline gives CDR1 SQVTM, CDR2 ANQGSEA. The CDR3 is CSVGLAGALFDEQFF. CDR3 coding DNA: TGCAGCGTAGGACTAGCGGGAGCCCTATTCGATGAGCAGTTCTTC.

There are many counts of this clonotype. This chain uses TRBV3-1 with TRBJ1-5, with 7 bases matching TRBD1. J gave up 5 bases and V 0 bases, and 7 bases lay outside the gene matches. Germline loops: CDR1 LGHDT, CDR2 YNNKEL (reference sequence). The CDR3 consists of 16 residues. The CDR3 reads CASSQEGGQAHQPQHF. Here the CDR3 DNA reads TGTGCCAGCAGCCAAGAAGGGGGCCAGGCTCATCAGCCCCAGCATTTT. Complete variable domain (other parts from reference TRBV3-1 and TRBJ1-5): DTAVSQTPKYLVTQMGNDKSIKCEQNLGHDTMYWYKQDSKKFLKIMFSYNNKELIINETVPNRFSPKSPDKAHLNLHINSLELGDSAVYFCASSQEGGQAHQPQHFGDGTRLSIL.